Here is one T cell receptor (beta chain) with its context. The data were obtained in a study of T cell repertoires in cytomegalovirus infection. The CDR3 contains 13 residues. CDR1 and CDR2 from the germline V gene are SGDLS and YYNGEE. V was pared by 0 bases and J by 3 bases, with 3 bases between. In TCRdb, the reads were re-called with MiXCR into one record per CDR3 protein. The table has about 300,000 distinct CDR3 sequences, roughly 9.3% seen once. The chain carries TRBV9 and TRBJ2-2, with D unresolved. Sequenced input: PBMCs. The TCR sequence derives from a human donor in good health (CMV status not recorded). Some clones in this sample may be carry-over from other donors' samples. CDR3 in amino acids: CASSVGDTGELFF. The CDR3 nucleotides are TGTGCCAGCAGCGTAGGAGACACCGGGGAGCTGTTTTTT.